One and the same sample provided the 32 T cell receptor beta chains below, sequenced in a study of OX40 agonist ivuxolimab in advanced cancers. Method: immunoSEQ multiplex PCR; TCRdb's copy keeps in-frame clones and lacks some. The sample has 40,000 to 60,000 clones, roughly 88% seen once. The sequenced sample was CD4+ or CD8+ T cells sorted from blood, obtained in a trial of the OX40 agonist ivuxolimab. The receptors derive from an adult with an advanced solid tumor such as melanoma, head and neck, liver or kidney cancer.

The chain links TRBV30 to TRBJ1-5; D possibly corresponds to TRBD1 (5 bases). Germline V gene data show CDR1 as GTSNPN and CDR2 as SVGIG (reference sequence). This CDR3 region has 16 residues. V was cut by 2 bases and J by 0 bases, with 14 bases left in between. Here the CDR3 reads CAWSLWGTNSNQPQHF. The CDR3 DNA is TGTGCCTGGAGTCTCTGGGGCACCAATAGCAATCAGCCCCAGCATTTT.

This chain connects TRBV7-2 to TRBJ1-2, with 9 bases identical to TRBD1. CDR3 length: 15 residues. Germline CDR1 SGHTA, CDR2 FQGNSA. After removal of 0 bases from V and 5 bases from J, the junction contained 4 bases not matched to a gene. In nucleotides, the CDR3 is TGTGCCAGCAGCTTAGCCCCGACAGGGGGTTATGGCTACACCTTC. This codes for CASSLAPTGGYGYTF.

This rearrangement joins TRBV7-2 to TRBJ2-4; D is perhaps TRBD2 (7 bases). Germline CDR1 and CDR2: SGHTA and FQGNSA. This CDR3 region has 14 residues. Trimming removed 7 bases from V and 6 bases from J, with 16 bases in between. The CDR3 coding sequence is TGTGCCAGCACCCTAGGGGGGGGATCAAACATTCAGTACTTC. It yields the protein CASTLGGGSNIQYF.

CDR3 sequence (DNA): TGTGCCAGCAGTTTGGGGGGAGGAGGGCGAAGGCCCACTGAAGCTTTCTTT. It translates to CASSLGGGGRRPTEAFF. This chain connects TRBV28 to TRBJ1-1; D possibly corresponds to TRBD1 (5 bases). The CDR3 length is 17 residues. Germline V lookup: CDR1 MDHEN, CDR2 SYDVKM. The ends were cut back, 3 bases at V and 4 bases at J, with 21 bases in the middle.

Here the CDR3 reads CVRSPGDSSYEQYF. CDR3 DNA: TGTGTCAGAAGCCCAGGGGACAGCTCCTACGAGCAGTACTTC. The V gene is TRBV7-5, the J gene TRBJ2-7; the D call TRBD1 from the table was never checked on the DNA. TRBV7-5 is annotated as a pseudogene. CDR3 length: 14 amino acids.

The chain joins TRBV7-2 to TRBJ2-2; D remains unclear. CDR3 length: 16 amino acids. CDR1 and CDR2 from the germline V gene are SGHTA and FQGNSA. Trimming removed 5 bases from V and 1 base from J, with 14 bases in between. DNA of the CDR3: TGTGCCAGCAGCCAAGGGATGCTTCGGAACACCGGGGAGCTGTTTTTT. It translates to CASSQGMLRNTGELFF.

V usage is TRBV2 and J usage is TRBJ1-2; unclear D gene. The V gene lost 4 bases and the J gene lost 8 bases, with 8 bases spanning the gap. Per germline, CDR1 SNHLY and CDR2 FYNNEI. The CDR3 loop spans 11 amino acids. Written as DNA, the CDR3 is TGTGCCAGCAGTGTGTTAAGAGGCTACACCTTC. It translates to CASSVLRGYTF.

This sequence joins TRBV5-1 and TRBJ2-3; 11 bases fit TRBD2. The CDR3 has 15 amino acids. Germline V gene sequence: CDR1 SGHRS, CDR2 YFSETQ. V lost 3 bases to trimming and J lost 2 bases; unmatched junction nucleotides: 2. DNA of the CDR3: TGCGCCAGCAGCTCACTAGCGGGGGACACAGATACGCAGTATTTT. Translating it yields CASSSLAGDTDTQYF. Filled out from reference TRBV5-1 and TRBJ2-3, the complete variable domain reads KAGVTQTPRYLIKTRGQQVTLSCSPISGHRSVSWYQQTPGQGLQFLFEYFSETQRNKGNFPGRFSGRQFSNSRSEMNVSTLELGDSALYLCASSSLAGDTDTQYFGPGTRLTVL.

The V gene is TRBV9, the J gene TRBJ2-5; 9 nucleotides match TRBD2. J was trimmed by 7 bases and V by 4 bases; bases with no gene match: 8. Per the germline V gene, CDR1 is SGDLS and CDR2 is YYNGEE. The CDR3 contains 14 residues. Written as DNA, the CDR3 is TGTGCCAGCAGCCAGGCGCTAGCGGGAACGACCCAGTACTTC. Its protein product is CASSQALAGTTQYF.

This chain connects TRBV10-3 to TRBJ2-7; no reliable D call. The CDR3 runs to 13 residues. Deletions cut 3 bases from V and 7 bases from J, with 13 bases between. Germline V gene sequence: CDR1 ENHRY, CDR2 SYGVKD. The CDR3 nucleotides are TGTGCCATCAGTGATACTGTAGCTTGGGAGCAGTACTTC. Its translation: CAISDTVAWEQYF.

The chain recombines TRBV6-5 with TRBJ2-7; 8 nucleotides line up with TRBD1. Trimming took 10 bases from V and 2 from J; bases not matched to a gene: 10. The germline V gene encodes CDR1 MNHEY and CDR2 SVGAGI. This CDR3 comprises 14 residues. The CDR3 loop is CATRSSDRAYEQYF. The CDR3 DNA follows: TGTGCCACCAGAAGTTCGGACAGGGCCTACGAGCAGTACTTC.

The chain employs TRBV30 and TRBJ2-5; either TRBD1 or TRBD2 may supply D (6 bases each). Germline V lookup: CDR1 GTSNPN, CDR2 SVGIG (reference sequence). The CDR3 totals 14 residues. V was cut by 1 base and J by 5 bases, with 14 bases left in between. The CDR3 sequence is CAWSGLGGVETQYF. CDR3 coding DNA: TGTGCCTGGAGTGGCTTGGGGGGCGTGGAGACCCAGTACTTC. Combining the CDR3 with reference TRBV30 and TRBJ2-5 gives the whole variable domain SQTIHQWPATLVQPVGSPLSLECTVEGTSNPNLYWYRQAAGRGLQLLFYSVGIGQISSEVPQNLSASRPQDRQFILSSKKLLLSDSGFYLCAWSGLGGVETQYFGPGTRLLVL.

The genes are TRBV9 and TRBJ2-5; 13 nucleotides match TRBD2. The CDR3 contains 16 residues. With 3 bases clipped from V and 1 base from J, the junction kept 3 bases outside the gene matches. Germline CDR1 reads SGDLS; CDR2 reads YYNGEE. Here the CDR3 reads CASSAGLAGIQETQYF. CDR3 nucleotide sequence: TGTGCCAGCAGCGCGGGACTAGCGGGGATCCAAGAGACCCAGTACTTC.

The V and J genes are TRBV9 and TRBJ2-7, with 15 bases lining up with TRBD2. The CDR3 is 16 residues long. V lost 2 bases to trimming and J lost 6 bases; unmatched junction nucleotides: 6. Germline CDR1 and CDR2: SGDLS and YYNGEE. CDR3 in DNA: TGTGCCAGCAGCGTTGGCGGACTAGCGGGGGGGCGCGAGCAGTACTTC. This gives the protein CASSVGGLAGGREQYF. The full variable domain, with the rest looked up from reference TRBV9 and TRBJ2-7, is DSGVTQTPKHLITATGQRVTLRCSPRSGDLSVYWYQQSLDQGLQFLIQYYNGEERAKGNILERFSAQQFPDLHSELNLSSLELGDSALYFCASSVGGLAGGREQYFGPGTRLTVT.

This CDR3 reads CASSDVTGTRAFF. Written as DNA, the CDR3 is TGTGCCAGCAGTGACGTGACAGGGACGCGAGCTTTCTTT. V usage is TRBV6-1 and J usage is TRBJ1-1; 7 bases map to TRBD1. This CDR3 has 13 residues. Losses at the gene ends were 3 bases for V and 10 bases for J; bases not matched to a gene: 8. Germline V gene data show CDR1 as MNHNS and CDR2 as SASEGT.

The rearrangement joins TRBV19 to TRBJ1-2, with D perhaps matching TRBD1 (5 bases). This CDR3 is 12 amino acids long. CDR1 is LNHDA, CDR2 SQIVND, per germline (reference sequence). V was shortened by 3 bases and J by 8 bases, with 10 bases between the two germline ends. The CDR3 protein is CASSIQGYGYTF. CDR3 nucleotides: TGTGCCAGTAGTATTCAGGGATACGGCTACACCTTC.

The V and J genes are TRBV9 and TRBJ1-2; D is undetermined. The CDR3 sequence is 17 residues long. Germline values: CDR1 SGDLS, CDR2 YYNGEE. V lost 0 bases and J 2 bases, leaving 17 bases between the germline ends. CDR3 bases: TGTGCCAGCAGCGTAGATCCCTACCTACCGGGGAACTATGGCTACACCTTC. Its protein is CASSVDPYLPGNYGYTF.

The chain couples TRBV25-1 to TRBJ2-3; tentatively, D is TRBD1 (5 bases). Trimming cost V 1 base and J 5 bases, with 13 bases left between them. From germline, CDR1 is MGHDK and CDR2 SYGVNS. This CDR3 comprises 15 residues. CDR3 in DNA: TGTGCCAGCAGTGAATGGATTCAGGGCTTAGATACGCAGTATTTT. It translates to CASSEWIQGLDTQYF.

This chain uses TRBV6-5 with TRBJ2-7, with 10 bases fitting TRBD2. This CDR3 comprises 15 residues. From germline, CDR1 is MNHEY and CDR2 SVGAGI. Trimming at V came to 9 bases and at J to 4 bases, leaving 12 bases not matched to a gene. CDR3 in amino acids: CASAALAGDVYEQYF. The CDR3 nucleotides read TGTGCCAGTGCCGCTCTAGCGGGAGATGTGTACGAGCAGTACTTC.

CDR3 nucleotides: TGTGCAAGTCGCTCTTCCCTTGTTGCCAACTATGGCTACACCTTC. It yields the protein CASRSSLVANYGYTF. This chain connects TRBV12-2 to TRBJ1-2. TRBV12-2 is a documented pseudogene. CDR3 length: 15 residues.

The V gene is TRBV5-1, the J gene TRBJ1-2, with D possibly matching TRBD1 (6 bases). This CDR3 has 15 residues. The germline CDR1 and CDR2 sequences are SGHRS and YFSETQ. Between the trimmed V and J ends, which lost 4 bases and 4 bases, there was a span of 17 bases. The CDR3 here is CASSRGGAQAYGYTF. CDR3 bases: TGCGCCAGCAGCCGAGGGGGGGCACAGGCCTATGGCTACACCTTC.

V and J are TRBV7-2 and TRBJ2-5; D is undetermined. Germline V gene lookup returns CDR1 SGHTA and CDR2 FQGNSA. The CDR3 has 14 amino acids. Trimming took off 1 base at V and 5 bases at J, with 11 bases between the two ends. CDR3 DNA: TGTGCCAGCAGCTTAGGGACCGCGCGGGAGACCCAGTACTTC. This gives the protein CASSLGTARETQYF.

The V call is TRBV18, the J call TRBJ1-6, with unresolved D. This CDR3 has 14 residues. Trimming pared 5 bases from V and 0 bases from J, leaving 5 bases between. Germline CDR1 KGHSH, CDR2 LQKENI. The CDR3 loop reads CASSTSSYNSPLHF. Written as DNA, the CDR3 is TGTGCCAGCTCAACGAGCTCCTATAATTCACCCCTCCACTTT.

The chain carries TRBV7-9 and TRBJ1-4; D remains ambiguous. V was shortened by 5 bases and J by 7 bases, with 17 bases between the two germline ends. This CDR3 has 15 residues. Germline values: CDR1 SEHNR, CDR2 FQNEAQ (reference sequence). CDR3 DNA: TGTGCCAGCAGCCCCGATGGACCGGGCGGTGAAAAACTGTTTTTT. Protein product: CASSPDGPGGEKLFF.

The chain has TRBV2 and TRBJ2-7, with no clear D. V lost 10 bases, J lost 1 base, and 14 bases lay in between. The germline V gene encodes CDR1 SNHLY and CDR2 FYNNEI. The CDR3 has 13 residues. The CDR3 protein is CAISKPGSYEQYF. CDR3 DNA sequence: TGTGCCATCAGCAAGCCCGGTTCCTACGAGCAGTACTTC.

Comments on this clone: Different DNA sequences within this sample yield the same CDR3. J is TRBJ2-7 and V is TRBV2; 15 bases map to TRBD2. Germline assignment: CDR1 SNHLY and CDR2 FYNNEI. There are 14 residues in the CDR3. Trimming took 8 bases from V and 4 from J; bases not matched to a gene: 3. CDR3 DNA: TGTGCCAGCCTGGGACTAGCGGGAGGTTACGAGCAGTACTTC. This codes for CASLGLAGGYEQYF. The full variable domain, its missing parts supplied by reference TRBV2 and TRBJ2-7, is EPEVTQTPSHQVTQMGQEVILRCVPISNHLYFYWYRQILGQKVEFLVSFYNNEISEKSEIFDDQFSVERPDGSNFTLKIRSTKLEDSAMYFCASLGLAGGYEQYFGPGTRLTVT.

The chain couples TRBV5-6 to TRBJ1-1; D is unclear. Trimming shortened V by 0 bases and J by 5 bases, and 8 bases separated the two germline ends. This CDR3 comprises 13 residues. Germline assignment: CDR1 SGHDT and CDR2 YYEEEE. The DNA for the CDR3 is TGTGCCAGCAGCTTGGTTACTTCTACTGAAGCTTTCTTT. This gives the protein CASSLVTSTEAFF.

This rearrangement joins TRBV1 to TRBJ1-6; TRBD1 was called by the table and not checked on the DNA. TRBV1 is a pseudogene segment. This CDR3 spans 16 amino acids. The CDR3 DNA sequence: TGCACCAGCAGCCGGTATTGGGACAGGGTAAATTCACCCCTCCACTTT. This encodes CTSSRYWDRVNSPLHF.

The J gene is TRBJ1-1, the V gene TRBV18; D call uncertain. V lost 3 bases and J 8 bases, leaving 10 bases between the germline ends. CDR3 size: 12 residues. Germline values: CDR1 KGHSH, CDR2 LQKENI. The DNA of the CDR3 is TGTGCCAGCTCACCGAGCCCACCAGAAGCTTTCTTT. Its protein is CASSPSPPEAFF.

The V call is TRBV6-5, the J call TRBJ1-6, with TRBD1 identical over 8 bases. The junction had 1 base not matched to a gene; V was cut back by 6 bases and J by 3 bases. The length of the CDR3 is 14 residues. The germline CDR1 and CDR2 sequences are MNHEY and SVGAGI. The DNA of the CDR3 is TGTGCCAGCAGGGGACAGGACTATAATTCACCCCTCCACTTT. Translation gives CASRGQDYNSPLHF.

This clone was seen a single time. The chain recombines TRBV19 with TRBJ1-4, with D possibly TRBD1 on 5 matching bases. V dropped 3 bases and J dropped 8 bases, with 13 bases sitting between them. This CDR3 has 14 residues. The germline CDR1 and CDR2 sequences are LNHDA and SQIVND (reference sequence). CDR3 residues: CASSIGRAGEKLFF. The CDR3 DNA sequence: TGTGCCAGTAGTATTGGTCGGGCAGGGGAAAAACTGTTTTTT.

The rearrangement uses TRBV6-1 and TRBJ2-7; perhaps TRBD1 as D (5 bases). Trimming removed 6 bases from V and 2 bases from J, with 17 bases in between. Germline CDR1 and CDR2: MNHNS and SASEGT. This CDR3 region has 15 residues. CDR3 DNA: TGTGCCAGCAGCCAGACACTCACAGGAGCCTACGAGCAGTACTTC. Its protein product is CASSQTLTGAYEQYF.